These T cell receptor beta chains were read from a single sample in a study of blood T cell repertoires in COVID-19. Sequenced by immunoSEQ multiplex PCR; TCRdb stores in-frame clones only, minus some. This sample has about 210,000 clones, with 81% found just once. The sequenced sample was PBMCs or T cells enriched from blood (not recorded which). These receptors came from a woman aged 45 to 65 with acute COVID-19. The CDR3 runs from the conserved cysteine through the conserved F or W. Each record gives: V gene, D gene, clone size, J gene, CDR3 protein, CDR3 DNA. A D gene is named only where the DNA matches it firmly. Some rows mark clone size as missing; the rest say once, few, many or name a class of expanded clone.

>TRBV5-6|TRBD1|-|TRBJ1-5
CASSLGQASNQPQHF
TGTGCCAGCAGCTTAGGACAGGCTAGCAATCAGCCCCAGCATTTT
>TRBV28|-|-|TRBJ1-1
CASSLPATVNTEAFF
TGTGCCAGCAGTTTGCCAGCGACAGTGAACACTGAAGCTTTCTTT
>TRBV10-3|-|-|TRBJ1-5
CAISTDSAQPQHF
TGTGCCATCAGCACGGACAGCGCTCAGCCCCAGCATTTT
>TRBV7-8|-|-|TRBJ2-3
CASSSGGSFKITQYF
TGTGCCAGCAGCTCCGGGGGTAGTTTTAAGATTACGCAGTATTTT
>TRBV5-4|TRBD1|-|TRBJ2-2
CASSRQGNTGELFF
TGTGCCAGCAGCAGACAGGGGAATACCGGGGAGCTGTTTTTT
>TRBV5-5|TRBD1|-|TRBJ2-1
CASTITAETGGISGNEQFF
TGTGCCAGCACCATCACTGCGGAGACAGGGGGAATTTCGGGCAATGAGCAGTTCTTC
>TRBV7-2|-|once|TRBJ2-7
CASTPPTEYEQYF
TGTGCCAGCACCCCCCCGACAGAGTACGAGCAGTACTTC
>TRBV6-2/TRBV6-3|TRBD1|-|TRBJ1-2
CASSYFPGQPTYGYTF
TGTGCCAGCAGTTACTTCCCGGGACAGCCGACCTATGGCTACACCTTC
>TRBV6-2/TRBV6-3|-|-|TRBJ2-1
CASSYLLATLSSYNEQFF
TGTGCCAGCAGTTACCTACTAGCAACCTTGAGCTCCTACAATGAGCAGTTCTTC
>TRBV7-8|-|-|TRBJ2-7
CASIPPAGGYEQYF
TGTGCCAGCATTCCCCCGGCGGGCGGCTACGAGCAGTACTTC
>TRBV19|-|-|TRBJ2-2
CASKIAVARKDTGELFF
TGTGCCAGTAAGATAGCGGTCGCTAGAAAGGACACCGGGGAGCTGTTTTTT
>TRBV2|TRBD1|few|TRBJ1-6
CASSSGQGKVPLHF
TGTGCCAGCAGTTCGGGACAGGGGAAAGTTCCCCTCCACTTT
>TRBV19|TRBD1|-|TRBJ1-2
CATATGGGYGYTF
TGTGCCACCGCGACAGGGGGCGGCTATGGCTACACCTTC
>TRBV5-4|TRBD1|-|TRBJ1-3
CASSLRTGPTSGNTIYF
TGTGCCAGCAGCTTGAGGACAGGACCCACCTCTGGAAACACCATATATTTT
>TRBV28|TRBD2|-|TRBJ2-5
CASSLMGAGGLETQYF
TGTGCCAGCAGTTTAATGGGAGCGGGGGGGCTGGAGACCCAGTACTTC
>TRBV28|-|-|TRBJ2-7
CASSLTSGTSFYEQYF
TGTGCCAGCAGCTTAACTTCCGGGACATCTTTTTACGAGCAGTACTTC
>TRBV7-9|TRBD1|-|TRBJ2-5
CASSLGTGKETQYF
TGTGCCAGCAGCTTAGGGACAGGGAAAGAGACCCAGTACTTC
>TRBV19|TRBD1|-|TRBJ2-1
CASSPEGGLNEQFF
TGTGCCAGTAGCCCGGAAGGGGGCTTAAATGAGCAGTTCTTC
>TRBV11-1|TRBD1|once|TRBJ2-3
CASSRTGNILDTQYF
TGTGCCAGCAGCCGGACAGGGAACATTTTGGATACGCAGTATTTT
>TRBV29-1|TRBD2|-|TRBJ2-3
CSVEGTSGSTDTQYF
TGCAGCGTTGAGGGGACTAGCGGGAGCACAGATACGCAGTATTTT
>TRBV28|TRBD2|-|TRBJ2-7
CASSQPPAGEYF
TGTGCCAGCAGTCAACCTCCCGCGGGGGAGTACTTC
>TRBV19|TRBD2|-|TRBJ2-7
CASSPGLADEQYF
TGTGCCAGTAGTCCGGGACTAGCGGACGAGCAGTACTTC
>TRBV18|-|many|TRBJ2-5
CASSGPTGRETQYF
TGTGCCAGCTCGGGCCCGACAGGAAGAGAGACCCAGTACTTC
>TRBV18|-|-|TRBJ2-5
CASSSGGGETQYF
TGTGCCAGCTCGTCAGGGGGAGGAGAGACCCAGTACTTC
>TRBV4-3|-|few|TRBJ1-1
CASSHNREAFF
TGCGCCAGCAGCCATAACAGGGAAGCTTTCTTT
>TRBV28|-|-|TRBJ2-7
CASSKNRAGSYEQYF
TGTGCCAGCAGCAAAAACAGGGCTGGTTCCTACGAGCAGTACTTC
>TRBV19|-|-|TRBJ2-1
CASSPQGQTNEQFF
TGTGCCAGTAGTCCCCAAGGACAGACGAATGAGCAGTTCTTC
>TRBV30|-|-|TRBJ1-5
CAWSTEVRGQPQHF
TGTGCCTGGAGTACCGAAGTTAGGGGCCAGCCCCAGCATTTT